These 15 T cell receptor beta chains were sequenced from one sample in a study of liver allograft versus peripheral blood T cells. Study at large: The authors compared T cell receptor repertoires in transplanted livers with those in the peripheral blood of recipients.

MiXCR, run by TCRdb on the reads, gives a single entry per CDR3 protein. The table shows approximately 11,000 distinct CDR3 sequences, with about 23% occurring only once. The receptors shown here come from a human patient who had a liver transplant. The graft donor may account for some of the T cells.

V is TRBV7-2 and J is TRBJ2-7, with a tentative D call TRBD1 (6 bases). V lost 6 bases and J lost 0, with 15 bases in between. CDR3 length equals 15 residues. Germline V gene sequence: CDR1 SGHTA, CDR2 FQGNSA. CDR3: CASSVAGAVSYEQYF. For the CDR3, the DNA is TGTGCCAGCAGTGTCGCAGGGGCGGTCTCCTACGAGCAGTACTTC. Looking up the rest from reference TRBV7-2 and TRBJ2-7 gives the full variable domain: GAGVSQSPSNKVTEKGKDVELRCDPISGHTALYWYRQSLGQGLEFLIYFQGNSAPDKSGLPSDRFSAERTGGSVSTLTIQRTQQEDSAVYLCASSVAGAVSYEQYFGPGTRLTVT.

The chain links TRBV19 to TRBJ2-1; no clear D gene. Germline lookup yields CDR1 LNHDA and CDR2 SQIVND (reference sequence). The CDR3 spans 11 residues. The V end lost 5 bases, the J end lost 6 bases, and 5 bases lay between the germline ends. CDR3: CASSPGNEQFF. In DNA form, the CDR3 reads TGTGCCAGTAGTCCAGGCAATGAGCAGTTCTTC.

This clonotype is medium-sized (0.01 to 0.1%) by share. This chain joins TRBV6-1 and TRBJ1-2; D unclear. V lost 10 bases, J lost 4 bases, and 16 bases lay in between. The germline CDR1 and CDR2 sequences are MNHNS and SASEGT. The CDR3 runs 13 residues. The CDR3 DNA reads TGTGCCACTCAGATTGGGAAACCCTATGGCTACACCTTC. Amino acids: CATQIGKPYGYTF.

The rearrangement uses TRBV7-2 and TRBJ1-2, with TRBD1 matching over 9 bases. The CDR3 length is 15 residues. Germline V lookup: CDR1 SGHTA, CDR2 FQGNSA. V was pared by 5 bases and J by 7 bases, with 11 bases of the junction left unmatched. CDR3 in amino acids: CASSPDLGQGFGYTF. CDR3 DNA: TGTGCCAGCAGCCCCGACCTTGGACAGGGGTTTGGCTACACCTTC.

There are many counts of this clonotype. The J gene is TRBJ1-2, the V gene TRBV28; 8 bases map to TRBD1. The germline V gene encodes CDR1 MDHEN and CDR2 SYDVKM. The CDR3 is 15 amino acids. With 4 bases clipped from V and 5 bases from J, the junction kept 9 bases outside the gene matches. CDR3 loop: CASSSQGRGPYGYTF. In DNA form, the CDR3 reads TGTGCCAGCAGTTCTCAGGGCAGGGGGCCTTATGGCTACACCTTC.

The chain links TRBV20-1 to TRBJ1-3, with 9 bases lining up with TRBD1. CDR1 is DFQATT, CDR2 SNEGSKA, per germline (reference sequence). The CDR3 runs 13 residues. J gave up 4 bases and V 5 bases, and 3 bases lay outside the gene matches. The CDR3 DNA reads TGCAGTGCTGGGACAGGGTCCGGAAACACCATATATTTT. This translates into CSAGTGSGNTIYF.

The V gene is TRBV6-5, the J gene TRBJ2-7; a weak D match, TRBD1 (5 bases). Trimming left V 5 bases short and J 0 bases short, with 11 bases between. Per germline, CDR1 MNHEY and CDR2 SVGAGI. The CDR3 is 14 amino acids. The CDR3 nucleotides read TGTGCCAGCAGTACAGACAGTCACTCCTACGAGCAGTACTTC. It translates to CASSTDSHSYEQYF.

J is TRBJ2-5 and V is TRBV7-9; D may be TRBD1 (7 bases). The V and J ends lost 2 bases and 5 bases respectively, with 12 bases between them. This CDR3 region has 14 residues. Germline CDR1 is SEHNR and CDR2 is FQNEAQ (reference sequence). The CDR3 spells CASSLYAGGETQYF. In nucleotides, the CDR3 is TGTGCCAGCAGCTTATATGCAGGGGGGGAGACCCAGTACTTC.

The V call is TRBV6-5, the J call TRBJ1-2; D is possibly TRBD1 (5 bases). The CDR3 is 13 amino acids. V lost 6 bases to trimming and J lost 7 bases, with 15 bases between them. Germline-derived CDR1 and CDR2 are MNHEY and SVGAGI. The CDR3 nucleotides read TGTGCCAGCAGGGGGGGAGGGTCGCGTGGCTACACCTTC. Translating gives CASRGGGSRGYTF.

This clonotype is labeled medium-sized. The V and J genes are TRBV29-1 and TRBJ1-5, with D possibly matching TRBD1 (6 bases). CDR1 and CDR2 from the germline V gene are SQVTM and ANQGSEA. V was pared by 5 bases and J by 3 bases, with 23 bases between. The CDR3 is 17 amino acids. The CDR3 here is CSVIPGADGPNNQPQHF. The CDR3 DNA is TGCAGCGTTATTCCGGGGGCAGATGGGCCCAACAATCAGCCCCAGCATTTT.

Sample share makes this clonotype medium-sized (0.01 to 0.1%). The gene calls are TRBV15 and TRBJ2-1; 8 bases fit TRBD2. This CDR3 contains 15 residues. The ends lost 3 bases at V and 7 bases at J; junction bases unmatched: 8. Germline loops: CDR1 LNHNV, CDR2 YYDKDF (reference sequence). The CDR3 spells CATSSRTSLGNEQFF. CDR3 nucleotide sequence: TGTGCCACCAGCAGCCGGACTAGCTTAGGGAATGAGCAGTTCTTC.

This clonotype appeared once. The V gene is TRBV5-6, the J gene TRBJ2-7; a weak D match, TRBD1 (6 bases). Germline loops: CDR1 SGHDT, CDR2 YYEEEE. There are 15 residues in the CDR3. The V and J ends lost 4 bases and 6 bases respectively, with 20 bases between them. CDR3 sequence reads: CASSPSNLQGFEQYF. CDR3 nucleotide sequence: TGTGCCAGCAGCCCAAGCAACCTCCAGGGGTTCGAGCAGTACTTC.

This clonotype was seen more than once but under ten times. This sequence joins TRBV5-6 and TRBJ1-2; TRBD1 matches 7 bases. This CDR3 has 15 amino acids. Germline CDR1 SGHDT, CDR2 YYEEEE. The trim removed 1 base at V and 8 bases at J, leaving 11 bases unmatched. CDR3 sequence (DNA): TGTGCCAGCAGCTTGTATGGGACAGTGGGGGAAGGCTACACCTTC. Its protein product is CASSLYGTVGEGYTF.

This clonotype is categorized as medium-sized (0.01 to 0.1%). J is TRBJ1-3 and V is TRBV6-1; perhaps TRBD1 as D (6 bases). V gave up 6 bases and J gave up 4 bases, with 16 bases separating them. Germline CDR1 MNHNS, CDR2 SASEGT. CDR3 length: 15 amino acids. CDR3 region: CASSRSAGVGNTIYF. Written as DNA, the CDR3 is TGTGCCAGCAGCCGGTCGGCAGGGGTCGGAAACACCATATATTTT.

This clonotype has a count of ten or more. The chain employs TRBV27 and TRBJ2-7, with D possibly matching TRBD2 (5 bases). Per the germline V gene, CDR1 is MNHEY and CDR2 is SMNVEV (reference sequence). V lost 3 bases, J lost 6 bases, and 15 bases lay in between. The CDR3 length is 14 residues. CDR3 sequence: CASSLHMQGGEQYF. CDR3 in DNA: TGTGCCAGCAGTTTGCACATGCAAGGAGGCGAGCAGTACTTC.